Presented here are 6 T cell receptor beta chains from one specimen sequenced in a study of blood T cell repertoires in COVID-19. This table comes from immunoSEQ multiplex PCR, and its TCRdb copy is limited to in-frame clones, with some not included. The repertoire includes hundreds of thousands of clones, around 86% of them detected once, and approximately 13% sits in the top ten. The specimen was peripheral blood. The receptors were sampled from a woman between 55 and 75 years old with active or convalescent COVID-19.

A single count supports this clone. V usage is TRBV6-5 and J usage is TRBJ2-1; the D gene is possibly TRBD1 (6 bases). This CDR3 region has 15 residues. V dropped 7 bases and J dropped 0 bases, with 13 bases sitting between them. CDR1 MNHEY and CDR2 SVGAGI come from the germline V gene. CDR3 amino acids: CASKEQGSSYNEQFF. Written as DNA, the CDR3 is TGTGCCAGCAAAGAACAGGGAAGCTCCTACAATGAGCAGTTCTTC.

The CDR3 is CASRNPDRVAEAFF. CDR3 nucleotide sequence: TGTGCCAGCAGGAACCCAGACAGGGTAGCTGAAGCTTTCTTT. The rearrangement uses TRBV7-9 and TRBJ1-1, with 7 bases aligning to TRBD1. The germline V gene encodes CDR1 SEHNR and CDR2 FQNEAQ (reference sequence). The CDR3 has 14 amino acids. V lost 6 bases, J lost 6 bases, and 10 bases stayed unmatched.

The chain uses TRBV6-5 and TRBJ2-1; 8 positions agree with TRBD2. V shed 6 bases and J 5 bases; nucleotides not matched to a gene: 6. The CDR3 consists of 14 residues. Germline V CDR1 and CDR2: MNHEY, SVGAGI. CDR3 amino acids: CASRGTRGHNEQFF. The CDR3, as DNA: TGTGCCAGCAGGGGGACTAGGGGCCACAATGAGCAGTTCTTC.

The CDR3 sequence: CASSLSARDGYTF. The CDR3, as DNA: TGTGCCAGCAGCTTATCGGCACGGGATGGCTACACCTTC. The V call is TRBV13, the J call TRBJ1-2; no definite D call. The CDR3 loop spans 13 amino acids. Looked up from germline, CDR1 is PRHDT and CDR2 is FYEKMQ (reference sequence). The germline V and J ends were trimmed by 2 bases and 6 bases, with 10 bases remaining between them. The complete variable domain, with remaining parts taken from reference TRBV13 and TRBJ1-2, reads AAGVIQSPRHLIKEKRETATLKCYPIPRHDTVYWYQQGPGQDPQFLISFYEKMQSDKGSIPDRFSAQQFSDYHSELNMSSLELGDSALYFCASSLSARDGYTFGSGTRLTVV.

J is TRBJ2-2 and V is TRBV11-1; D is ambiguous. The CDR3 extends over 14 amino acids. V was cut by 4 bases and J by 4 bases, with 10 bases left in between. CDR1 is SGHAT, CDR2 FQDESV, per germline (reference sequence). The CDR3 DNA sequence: TGTGCCAGCAGCTCGCGGCTGGGCACCGGGGAGCTGTTTTTT. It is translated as CASSSRLGTGELFF.

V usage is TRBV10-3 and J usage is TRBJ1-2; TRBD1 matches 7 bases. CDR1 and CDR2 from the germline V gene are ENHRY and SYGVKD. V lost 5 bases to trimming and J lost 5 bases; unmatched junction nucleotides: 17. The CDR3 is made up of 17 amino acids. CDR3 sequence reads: CAISPRGQGDSPYGYTF. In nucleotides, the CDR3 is TGTGCCATCAGTCCGCGAGGGCAGGGGGATTCTCCTTATGGCTACACCTTC.